This T cell receptor (beta chain) emerged from a study of PD-L1 blockade in urothelial cancer (dated by TCRdb to 2017 to 2019). As for the study more broadly: Therapy was started around 2014 for all patients, and atezolizumab 1,200 mg was administered intravenously every 3 weeks. About 90% of the roughly 29 patients were males with bladder-origin urothelial cancer, and 18 of 29 reported a prior smoking history. An ECOG performance status of 0 or 1 was recorded for the patients, and 0 to 3 prior chemotherapy regimens had been received by the patients. Blood samples were analyzed 3 weeks after the start of treatment (second dose) and 6 weeks after the start of treatment. Blood samples yielded a median of around 150,000 T cells and roughly 80,000 unique TCRs, with median clonality approximately 0.08. Somatic, immune and clinical correlates of response to PD-L1 blockade with atezolizumab in urothelial cancer were the focus of an exploratory multi-omic analysis. Pretreatment tumor samples, along with matched peripheral blood collected serially before and after atezolizumab treatment, underwent TCR sequencing. Durable clinical benefit was defined as progression-free survival longer than 6 months, and TCR features were also tested against progression-free and overall survival. Whole exome sequencing and RNA sequencing of pretreatment tumors were performed alongside TCR sequencing in the same patients. Durable clinical benefit was achieved by nine patients but not by the remaining 20. Some 30 patients had pretreatment blood TCR-seq, about 24 had at least one posttreatment blood collection, and about 24 had tumor TCR-seq.

Synthetic TCR analog templates were spiked into each PCR to estimate absolute template abundance from read counts. The immunoSEQ assay was used to amplify TCRbeta CDR3 regions from genomic DNA with bias-controlled V and J gene primers. Sequencing of rearranged TCRbeta segments was performed at approximately 20X coverage. The original pipeline was this. Clustering was used to correct sequencing errors, and CDR3s were annotated against IMGT so that V, D and J genes could be assigned. Out-of-frame and stop-codon sequences were excluded, and only productive TCRbeta rearrangements were used in downstream analyses. To compute clonality, Shannon entropy was normalized by the log of the number of unique productive sequences and then subtracted from one. Clones differing between time points or between blood and tumor were identified by Fisher's exact test with Benjamini-Hochberg correction at adjusted p below 0.01. TCRdb carries this immuneACCESS record with in-frame sequences only. Its versions omit some clonotypes, under half of them owing to an unresolved V gene in the studies checked, with the rest unexplained. That table furnishes V, J and clone size, whereas the DNA furnished D and trimming. Present in this sample are tens of thousands of clones, roughly 82% of which were seen just once. Of the sample, over 7.5% falls within the top ten clones.

The CDR3 covers 13 residues, taking in both the cysteine and the phenylalanine. The read is trimmed to its CDR3 DNA, 39 bases read in frame from base 1. According to the germline V gene, CDR1 reads SGHTA and CDR2 reads FQGNSA. Trimming at the junction amounts to 4 bases on V and 3 bases on J, and the germline ends lie 10 bases apart. A cohort of around 29 patients with locally advanced or metastatic urothelial carcinoma, treated at Memorial Sloan Kettering on a trial protocol, was included. Peripheral blood mononuclear cells were collected from each patient pretreatment and during treatment, giving between 1 and 8 total time points per patient. The Qiagen DNeasy Blood extraction kit was used to purify genomic DNA from total PBMCs and tumor samples. PBMCs were collected pretreatment and during treatment, and were isolated and stored as previously described. The study at large found these results: Improved progression-free and overall survival was associated with having pretreatment peripheral blood TCR clonality below the median. Among patients with durable benefit, tumor-associated TCR clones showed greater expansion in peripheral blood 3 weeks after treatment started (n ≈ 20, p = 0.022). Small sample size (n ≈ 30) and many exploratory analyses mean the results are intended to be hypothesis-generating.

Of note for this clone: The antigen it binds to is not known. Base qualities are missing; no much larger clone stands one base away.

The chain is assembled from TRBV7-2 and TRBJ2-7, with TRBD2 as a weak D call on 6 bases. The material sequenced was PBMCs, taken around atezolizumab (anti-PD-L1) treatment. This TCR derives from a man aged 65 to 79 with urothelial cancer. The CDR3 protein sequence reads: CASSSRLGYEQYF. The DNA reads TGTGCCAGCAGCTCCCGACTAGGCTACGAGCAGTACTTC.